This T cell receptor (beta chain) was recorded in a study of blood T cell repertoires in COVID-19. Study-wide background: Material from acute and convalescent COVID-19 was sourced from the United States, Italy and Spain. Sources were T cells, B-cell-depleted T cells, or PBMCs; the material itself was cDNA or gDNA.

The CDR3 loop spans 13 amino acids. V was trimmed by 2 bases and J by 10 bases, leaving 9 bases between them. Germline-derived CDR1 and CDR2 are SGHTA and FQGTGA. Original processing notes: Amplification with reference gene primers provided the estimates of nucleated cell counts. The method was immunoSEQ multiplex PCR; TCRdb's version includes in-frame clones alone and lacks a portion of them. The V and J calls and the clone size are those of that table, but D and trimming were determined from the DNA. The table lists 50,000 to 55,000 clones, just under 90% of them singletons, with 4% in the top ten.

The rearrangement joins TRBV7-3 to TRBJ1-6, with no clear D. The source of this sequence is a man in his fifties with acute or convalescent COVID-19. Material: peripheral blood. This CDR3 reads CASSLGGGSPLHF. The CDR3 nucleotides are TGTGCCAGCAGCTTAGGAGGAGGCTCACCCCTCCACTTT.